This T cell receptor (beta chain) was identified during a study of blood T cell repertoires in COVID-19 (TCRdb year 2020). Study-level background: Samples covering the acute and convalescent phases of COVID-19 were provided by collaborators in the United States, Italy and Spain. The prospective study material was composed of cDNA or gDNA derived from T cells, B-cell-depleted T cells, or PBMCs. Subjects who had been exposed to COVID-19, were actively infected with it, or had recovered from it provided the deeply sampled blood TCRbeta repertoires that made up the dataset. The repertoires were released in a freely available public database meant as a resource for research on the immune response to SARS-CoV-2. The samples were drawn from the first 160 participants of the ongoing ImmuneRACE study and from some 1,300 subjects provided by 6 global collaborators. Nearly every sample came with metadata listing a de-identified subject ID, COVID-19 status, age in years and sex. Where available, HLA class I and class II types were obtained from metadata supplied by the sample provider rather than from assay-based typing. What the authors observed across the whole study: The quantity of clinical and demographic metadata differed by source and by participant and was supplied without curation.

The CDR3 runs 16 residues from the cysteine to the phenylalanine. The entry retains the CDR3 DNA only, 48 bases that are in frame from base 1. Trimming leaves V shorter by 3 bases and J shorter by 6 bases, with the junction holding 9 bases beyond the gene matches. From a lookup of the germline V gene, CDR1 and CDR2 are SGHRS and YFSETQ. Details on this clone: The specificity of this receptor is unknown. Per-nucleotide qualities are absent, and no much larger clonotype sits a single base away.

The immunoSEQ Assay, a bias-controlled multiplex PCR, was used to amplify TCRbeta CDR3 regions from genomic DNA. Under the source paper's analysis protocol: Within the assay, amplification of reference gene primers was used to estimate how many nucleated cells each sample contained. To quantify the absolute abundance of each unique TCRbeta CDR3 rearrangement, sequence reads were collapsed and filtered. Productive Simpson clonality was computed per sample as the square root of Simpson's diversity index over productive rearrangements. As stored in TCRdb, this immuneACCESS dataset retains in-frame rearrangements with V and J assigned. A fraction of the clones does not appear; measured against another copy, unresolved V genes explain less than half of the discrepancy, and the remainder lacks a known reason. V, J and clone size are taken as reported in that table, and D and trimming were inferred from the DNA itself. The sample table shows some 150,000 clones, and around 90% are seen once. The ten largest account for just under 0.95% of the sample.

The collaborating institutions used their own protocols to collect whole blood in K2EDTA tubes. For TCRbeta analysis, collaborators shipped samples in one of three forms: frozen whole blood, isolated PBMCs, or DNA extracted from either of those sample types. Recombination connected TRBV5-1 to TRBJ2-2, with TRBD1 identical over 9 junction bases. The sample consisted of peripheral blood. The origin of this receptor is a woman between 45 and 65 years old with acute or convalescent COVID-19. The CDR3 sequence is CASSSGGTGSAGELFF. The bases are TGCGCCAGCAGCTCCGGCGGGACAGGGTCCGCCGGGGAGCTGTTTTTT.